This T cell receptor beta chain was sequenced during a study of blood T cell repertoires in COVID-19. Across the study: The samples span acute and convalescent COVID-19 from the United States, Italy and Spain. From T cells, B-cell-depleted T cells, or PBMCs came the material, which was cDNA or gDNA.

Per the original methods: The authors estimated nucleated cell counts from reference gene primer amplification. Sequencing was performed with immunoSEQ multiplex PCR; in TCRdb, only in-frame clones are kept and a portion is missing. The DNA gave D and trimming, while V, J and clone size come from that table. The data hold about 150,000 clones, with 84% observed a single time. Sequenced material: peripheral blood. This TCR derives from a human donor in a cohort sampled during active COVID-19.

CDR3 DNA sequence: TGTGCCAGCAGCGGCCCAGGCGTAAATACGCAGTATTTT. This translates into CASSGPGVNTQYF. This chain links TRBV9 with TRBJ2-3; no clear D gene. The CDR3 loop spans 13 amino acids. V gave up 3 bases and J gave up 7 bases, with 12 bases separating them. Germline V gives CDR1 SGDLS, CDR2 YYNGEE.